Listed here are 2 T cell receptor beta chains from one sample, sequenced in a study of shared clonotypes between healthy human individuals. Measured with immunoSEQ multiplex PCR; TCRdb has only the in-frame clones, and not every one. The repertoire has about 2.5 million clones, 85% to 95% of them found once; the top ten carry around 0.35%. Sequencing input: naive CD4+ T cells from PBMCs. Subset given: CD45RA+ positively selected. The receptor set was obtained from a man between 18 and 29 years old in good health. Some clones in this sample may be carry-over from other donors' samples.

The CDR3 loop reads CASSRTGNEKLFF. DNA of the CDR3: TGTGCCAGCAGCCGGACTGGGAATGAAAAACTGTTTTTT. This chain joins TRBV2 and TRBJ1-4, with no clear D. Germline CDR1 is SNHLY and CDR2 is FYNNEI. This CDR3 has 13 residues. The V gene lost 6 bases and the J gene lost 5 bases, with 10 bases spanning the gap.

This sequence joins TRBV7-9 and TRBJ2-1; tentatively, D is TRBD2 (6 bases). The V end was cut by 5 bases, the J end by 3 bases, with 17 bases between. The germline V gene has CDR1 SEHNR and CDR2 FQNEAQ (reference sequence). This CDR3 comprises 16 residues. The CDR3 nucleotides are TGTGCCAGCAGCGGTAGCGGACCCTTTAACTACAATGAGCAGTTCTTC. It codes for CASSGSGPFNYNEQFF.